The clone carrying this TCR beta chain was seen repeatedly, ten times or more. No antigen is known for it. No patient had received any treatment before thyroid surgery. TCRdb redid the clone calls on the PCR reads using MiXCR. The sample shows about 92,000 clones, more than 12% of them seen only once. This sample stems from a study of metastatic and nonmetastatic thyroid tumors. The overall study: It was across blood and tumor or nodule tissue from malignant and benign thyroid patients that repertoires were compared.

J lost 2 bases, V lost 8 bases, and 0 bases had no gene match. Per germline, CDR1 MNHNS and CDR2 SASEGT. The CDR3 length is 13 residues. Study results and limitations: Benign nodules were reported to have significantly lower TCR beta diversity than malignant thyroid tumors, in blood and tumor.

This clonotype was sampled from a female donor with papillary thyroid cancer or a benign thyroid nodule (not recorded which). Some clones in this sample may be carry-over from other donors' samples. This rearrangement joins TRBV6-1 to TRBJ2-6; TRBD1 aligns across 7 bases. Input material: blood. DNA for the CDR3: TGTGCCAGCGACAGGGCTGGGGCCAACGTCCTGACTTTC. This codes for CASDRAGANVLTF.